This T cell receptor (beta chain) was obtained from a study of CD8+ T cells in alopecia areata. This clone has a handful of counts. Treatment denoted: oral pan-JAK inhibitor, 5-10 mg twice daily. This CDR3 contains 12 residues. V dropped 1 base and J dropped 5 bases, with 6 bases sitting between them. The germline CDR1 and CDR2 sequences are LGHNA and YNFKEQ. Sequencing relied on a cDNA template that was reverse transcribed from extracted RNA. TCRdb's table, derived via immunoSEQ multiplex PCR, lists solely in-frame clones and lacks some. This sample has fewer than 150,000 clones, with approximately 85% found just once.

The chain joins TRBV4-2 to TRBJ2-7, with D uncertain. The TCR originated in a human donor with alopecia areata. Sequenced here: CD8+ T cells sorted from blood, sampled at week 4, from a patient treated with tofacitinib. The chain's CDR3 is CASSQGVDEQYF. The CDR3 nucleotides read TGTGCCAGCAGCCAAGGGGTCGACGAGCAGTACTTC.